The 13 T cell receptor beta chains reported below all come from one sample, sequenced in a study of blood T cell repertoires in COVID-19. The repertoire was sequenced with immunoSEQ multiplex PCR; TCRdb's copy has only in-frame clones and lacks some. The top ten hold 2.5% to 3% of the sample, which has 140,000 to 150,000 clones, around four fifths seen once. Sequenced: peripheral blood. The receptors shown here come from a woman between 40 and 55 years old with active or convalescent COVID-19.

The J gene is TRBJ1-1, the V gene TRBV3-1 (or the pseudogene TRBV3-2); no clear D. Between the trimmed V and J ends, which lost 4 bases and 1 base, there was a span of 10 bases. The germline gives CDR1 LGHDT, CDR2 YNNKEL (reference sequence). CDR3 length equals 14 residues. CDR3 protein: CASSPLLWNTEAFF. CDR3 coding DNA: TGTGCCAGCAGCCCCCTCCTTTGGAACACTGAAGCTTTCTTT.

This chain uses TRBV25-1 with TRBJ1-2, with D perhaps TRBD1 (5 bases). The length of the CDR3 is 13 residues. V was pared by 6 bases and J by 5 bases, with 13 bases between. Germline V gene lookup returns CDR1 MGHDK and CDR2 SYGVNS. CDR3 amino acids: CASSAGLRYGYTF. CDR3 bases: TGTGCCAGCAGCGCAGGGTTAAGGTATGGCTACACCTTC.

The chain carries TRBV30 and TRBJ1-6; 8 bases fit TRBD1. This CDR3 is 13 amino acids long. With V trimmed by 7 bases and J by 7 bases, 6 bases remained unmatched. Germline CDR1 GTSNPN, CDR2 SVGIG (reference sequence). The CDR3 region has the DNA TGTGCCTACCTAGGACAGGGAAATTCACCCCTCCACTTT. Its protein product is CAYLGQGNSPLHF.

This clone was recorded once. The rearrangement joins TRBV5-1 to TRBJ1-4; tentatively, D is TRBD1 (6 bases). V was pared by 4 bases and J by 0 bases, with 13 bases between. CDR3 length equals 16 residues. The germline CDR1 and CDR2 sequences are SGHRS and YFSETQ. The CDR3 is CASSMGHLTTNEKLFF. In nucleotides, the CDR3 is TGCGCCAGCAGCATGGGACACCTCACAACTAATGAAAAACTGTTTTTT.

V is TRBV19 and J is TRBJ1-2; 9 bases align to TRBD1. This CDR3 comprises 14 residues. Germline values: CDR1 LNHDA, CDR2 SQIVND (reference sequence). V lost 9 bases, J lost 7 bases, and 12 bases stayed unmatched. CDR3 in amino acids: CASTSGQGLSGYTF. The CDR3 DNA reads as TGTGCCAGCACCTCGGGACAGGGTCTCTCTGGCTACACCTTC.

This clone was counted only a few times. V and J are TRBV7-9 and TRBJ2-3; TRBD1 agrees at 10 bases. V shed 5 bases and J 4 bases; nucleotides not matched to a gene: 6. Germline V CDR1 and CDR2: SEHNR, FQNEAQ (reference sequence). This CDR3 is 15 amino acids long. The CDR3 spells CASSTGTGDADTQYF. Written as DNA, the CDR3 is TGTGCCAGCAGCACCGGGACAGGGGATGCAGATACGCAGTATTTT.

CDR3 region: CASSLPRTGENYGYTF. CDR3 DNA: TGTGCCAGCAGCTTGCCCCGGACAGGCGAAAACTATGGCTACACCTTC. The rearrangement links TRBV5-4 to TRBJ1-2; 7 positions match TRBD1. The V and J ends lost 1 base and 2 bases, in that order; junction bases with no gene match: 8. Germline CDR1 is SGHNT and CDR2 is YYREEE (reference sequence). The CDR3 sequence is 16 residues long.

This sequence joins TRBV11-3 and TRBJ2-2; the D gene is possibly TRBD1 (6 bases). Deletions cut 5 bases from V and 6 bases from J, with 13 bases between. The CDR3 spans 14 residues. Per germline, CDR1 SGHNT and CDR2 YENEEA. CDR3 residues: CASSPKRTAGELFF. The CDR3, as DNA: TGTGCCAGCAGCCCAAAAAGGACAGCCGGGGAGCTGTTTTTT.

The chain employs TRBV28 and TRBJ2-7, with 8 bases that match TRBD1. V shed 6 bases, J shed 2 bases, and the junction held 6 bases outside the gene matches. Germline CDR1 reads MDHEN; CDR2 reads SYDVKM. The CDR3 loop spans 14 amino acids. This CDR3 is CASRATGAPYEQYF. The CDR3 coding sequence is TGTGCCAGCAGGGCGACAGGGGCCCCCTACGAGCAGTACTTC.

The chain recombines TRBV19 with TRBJ1-3, with no clear D. The CDR3 covers 15 residues. V lost 4 bases to trimming and J lost 0 bases, with 10 bases between them. CDR1 LNHDA and CDR2 SQIVND come from the germline V gene (reference sequence). CDR3 DNA sequence: TGTGCCAGTAGTAAGGCGGCCAGCTCTGGAAACACCATATATTTT. Encoded protein: CASSKAASSGNTIYF. The complete variable domain, with remaining parts taken from reference TRBV19 and TRBJ1-3, reads DGGITQSPKYLFRKEGQNVTLSCEQNLNHDAMYWYRQDPGQGLRLIYYSQIVNDFQKGDIAEGYSVSREKKESFPLTVTSAQKNPTAFYLCASSKAASSGNTIYFGEGSWLTVV.

V is TRBV10-2 and J is TRBJ2-1, with 13 bases matching TRBD2. The ends lost 4 bases at V and 6 bases at J; junction bases unmatched: 9. The germline V gene has CDR1 WSHSY and CDR2 SAAADI. The CDR3 spans 17 residues. The CDR3 DNA sequence: TGCGCCAGCAGTGCGCAACTAGCGGGAGGGCCAGGCAATGAGCAGTTCTTC. Translation: CASSAQLAGGPGNEQFF.

V gene TRBV6-6 combines with J gene TRBJ1-3; 8 nucleotides line up with TRBD1. This CDR3 contains 16 residues. V gave up 6 bases and J gave up 4 bases; unmatched junction bases: 11. CDR1 is MNHNY and CDR2 is SVGAGI in the germline V gene (reference sequence). The CDR3 region has the DNA TGTGCCAGCAGGGGTGCCACAGGGGGGCGAGGAAACACCATATATTTT. Its protein is CASRGATGGRGNTIYF.

The V and J genes are TRBV28 and TRBJ1-5; TRBD1 might be the D (6 bases). CDR1 is MDHEN, CDR2 SYDVKM, per germline. CDR3 length: 15 residues. With 3 bases removed from V and 3 bases from J, the gap between germline ends came to 12 bases. CDR3 in DNA: TGTGCCAGCAGTTTCCTGGACAGAACCAATCAGCCCCAGCATTTT. Amino acid sequence: CASSFLDRTNQPQHF.